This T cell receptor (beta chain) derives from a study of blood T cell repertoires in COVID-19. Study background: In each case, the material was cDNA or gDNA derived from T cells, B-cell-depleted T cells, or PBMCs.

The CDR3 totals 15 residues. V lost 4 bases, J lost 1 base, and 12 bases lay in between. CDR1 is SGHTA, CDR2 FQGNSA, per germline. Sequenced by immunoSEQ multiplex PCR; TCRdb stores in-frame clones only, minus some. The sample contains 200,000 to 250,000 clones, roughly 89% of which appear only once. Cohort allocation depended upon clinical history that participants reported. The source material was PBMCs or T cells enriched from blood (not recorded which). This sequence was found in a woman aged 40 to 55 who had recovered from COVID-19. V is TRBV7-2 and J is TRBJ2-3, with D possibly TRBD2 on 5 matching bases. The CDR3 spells CASSSADYGTDTQYF. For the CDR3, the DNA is TGTGCCAGCAGCTCCGCCGACTACGGCACAGATACGCAGTATTTT.